The source of this T cell receptor (beta chain) is a study of blood T cell repertoires in COVID-19. From germline, CDR1 is LGHNA and CDR2 YNFKEQ. The CDR3 length is 18 residues. The ends lost 1 base at V and 0 bases at J; junction bases unmatched: 3. Per the original data handling: Amplification of reference gene primers was used by the study to estimate nucleated cell counts. Some clones are missing from TCRdb's copy, which holds only in-frame ones; the method was immunoSEQ multiplex PCR. V and J calls and clone size come straight from that table; D and trimming were deduced from the DNA. The table has some 350,000 clones, more than 70% seen once.

This TCR was recovered from a young woman with COVID-19, enrolled during active disease. Material for sequencing was peripheral blood. This chain connects TRBV4-2 to TRBJ2-3; 14 bases align to TRBD2. In nucleotides, the CDR3 is TGTGCCAGCAGCCAAGGACTAGCGGGGGGGCCTAGCACAGATACGCAGTATTTT. It specifies CASSQGLAGGPSTDTQYF.